The 30 T cell receptor beta chains listed next were all sequenced from one sample in a study of blood T cell repertoires in COVID-19. The data were produced by immunoSEQ multiplex PCR, yet TCRdb's version contains in-frame clones alone and is incomplete. The table has some 310,000 clones, 85% to 90% seen once. Sequencing used PBMCs or T cells enriched from blood (not recorded which). Source of these receptors: a woman under 40 who had recovered from COVID-19.

The rearrangement joins TRBV5-4 to TRBJ2-1; 8 bases are a match to TRBD2. Germline values: CDR1 SGHNT, CDR2 YYREEE (reference sequence). The CDR3 totals 13 residues. With V trimmed by 10 bases and J by 10 bases, 13 bases remained unmatched. The CDR3 loop reads CAAGGGSYREQFF. DNA of the CDR3: TGTGCCGCGGGGGGCGGGAGTTATAGGGAGCAGTTCTTC.

This chain joins TRBV6-5 and TRBJ2-4, with 9 bases lining up with TRBD2. This CDR3 region has 16 residues. Trimming took 4 bases from V and 6 from J; bases not matched to a gene: 10. Germline-derived CDR1 and CDR2 are MNHEY and SVGAGI. CDR3 DNA sequence: TGTGCCAGCAGTTCAATAGCGGGAGCTCCCACAAACATTCAGTACTTC. As protein: CASSSIAGAPTNIQYF.

The chain recombines TRBV19 with TRBJ2-2; 11 positions match TRBD2. The V and J ends lost 8 bases and 4 bases, in that order; junction bases with no gene match: 6. CDR1 and CDR2 from the germline V gene are LNHDA and SQIVND (reference sequence). The CDR3 loop spans 15 amino acids. The CDR3 nucleotides read TGTGCCAGTCAGTTAGCGGGAGGGCCCACCGGGGAGCTGTTTTTT. This codes for CASQLAGGPTGELFF.

The J gene is TRBJ2-6, the V gene TRBV4-1; 8 bases fit TRBD1. V gave up 2 bases and J gave up 3 bases; unmatched junction bases: 12. The CDR3 extends over 19 amino acids. Germline CDR1 reads MGHRA; CDR2 reads YSYEKL. For the CDR3, the DNA is TGCGCCAGCAGCCAAACCTACGGACAGGGAGTAGTTGGGGCCAACGTCCTGACTTTC. Encoded protein: CASSQTYGQGVVGANVLTF.

The CDR3 is CASSLARSGGTEAFF. CDR3 coding DNA: TGTGCCAGCAGCTTGGCTCGTTCAGGGGGCACTGAAGCTTTCTTT. V usage is TRBV5-8 and J usage is TRBJ1-1, with 7 bases identical to TRBD1. The J segment lost 4 bases and the V segment lost 0 bases, leaving 6 bases of the junction unmatched. Germline V gives CDR1 SGHTS, CDR2 YDEGEE. This CDR3 comprises 15 residues.

The chain combines TRBV7-2 with TRBJ2-1, with TRBD2 identical over 7 bases. The CDR3 extends over 14 amino acids. V trimming: 5 bases; J trimming: 4 bases; junction bases outside the gene matches: 5. Germline CDR1 and CDR2: SGHTA and FQGNSA. CDR3 in DNA: TGTGCCAGCAGCCTAAGCGGGACGTACAATGAGCAGTTCTTC. The encoded protein is CASSLSGTYNEQFF.

This chain connects TRBV12-3 or TRBV12-4 to TRBJ1-2; D ambiguous. The CDR3 has 12 residues. V lost 2 bases, J lost 9 bases, and 10 bases lay in between. CDR3 DNA sequence: TGTGCCAGCAGTTTAAGAGACACGAGCTACACCTTC. Protein product: CASSLRDTSYTF.

The chain couples TRBV5-1 to TRBJ2-2; D remains ambiguous. V shed 4 bases and J shed 0 bases, with 10 bases lying between them. The germline CDR1 and CDR2 sequences are SGHRS and YFSETQ. CDR3 size: 15 residues. The CDR3 coding sequence is TGCGCCAGCAGCCCGTCGACTGCGAACACCGGGGAGCTGTTTTTT. It codes for CASSPSTANTGELFF.

This clone was seen just once. V is TRBV7-9 and J is TRBJ2-5; 8 bases align to TRBD1. The CDR3 has 17 residues. Trimming cost V 8 bases and J 1 base; bases outside gene matches: 15. Germline-derived CDR1 and CDR2 are SEHNR and FQNEAQ (reference sequence). The CDR3 bases are TGTGCCAGCGCTAAAATTAAACCTGGGACAGGCCAAGAGACCCAGTACTTC. Protein sequence: CASAKIKPGTGQETQYF.

The rearrangement uses TRBV19 and TRBJ1-2, with a possible D match to TRBD1 (5 bases). Germline V gene sequence: CDR1 LNHDA, CDR2 SQIVND (reference sequence). This CDR3 is built from 14 residues. Trimming removed 5 bases at V and 3 bases at J, with 13 bases between. As DNA, the CDR3 is TGTGCCAGTAGTCCCCGGGGGACTGACTATGGCTACACCTTC. This encodes CASSPRGTDYGYTF.

V is TRBV14 and J is TRBJ2-2, with 11 bases that match TRBD2. The V segment lost 6 bases and the J segment 7 bases; nucleotides outside the gene matches: 16. CDR3 length equals 18 residues. Germline V CDR1 and CDR2: SGHDN, FVKESK. The CDR3 spells CASSHSELGLAGFGELFF. The CDR3 DNA is TGTGCCAGCAGTCACTCCGAACTCGGACTAGCGGGCTTCGGGGAGCTGTTTTTT.

The genes are TRBV2 and TRBJ2-2; D is possibly TRBD2 (5 bases). Deletions cut 4 bases from V and 6 bases from J, with 12 bases between. From germline, CDR1 is SNHLY and CDR2 FYNNEI. This CDR3 region has 14 residues. CDR3 loop: CASSVEGYAGELFF. CDR3 nucleotides: TGTGCCAGCAGTGTAGAGGGTTACGCCGGGGAGCTGTTTTTT.

This chain joins TRBV3-1 (or the pseudogene TRBV3-2) and TRBJ2-1, with D possibly TRBD2 on 6 matching bases. The CDR3 has 14 residues. Germline V gives CDR1 LGHDT, CDR2 YNNKEL (reference sequence). The germline V and J ends were trimmed by 0 bases and 6 bases, with 9 bases remaining between them. CDR3 DNA: TGTGCCAGCAGCCAAGAGTGGGGGGTCAATGAGCAGTTCTTC. It encodes CASSQEWGVNEQFF.

The J gene is TRBJ2-7, the V gene TRBV14, with D perhaps matching TRBD1 (5 bases). V was trimmed by 0 bases and J by 3 bases, leaving 12 bases between them. The CDR3 extends over 15 amino acids. Looked up from germline, CDR1 is SGHDN and CDR2 is FVKESK. DNA for the CDR3: TGTGCCAGCAGCCAAGAAACAGGTATATACTACGAGCAGTACTTC. Its protein is CASSQETGIYYEQYF. Complete variable domain (other parts from reference TRBV14 and TRBJ2-7): EAGVTQFPSHSVIEKGQTVTLRCDPISGHDNLYWYRRVMGKEIKFLLHFVKESKQDESGMPNNRFLAERTGGTYSTLKVQPAELEDSGVYFCASSQETGIYYEQYFGPGTRLTVT.

The rearrangement links TRBV7-2 to TRBJ1-2, with 11 bases matching TRBD1. J lost 3 bases, V lost 5 bases, and 5 bases had no gene match. In germline, CDR1 is SGHTA, CDR2 FQGNSA. CDR3 length: 15 residues. The CDR3 here is CASSLGQGAHYGYTF. CDR3 nucleotide sequence: TGTGCCAGCAGCCTTGGACAGGGGGCCCACTATGGCTACACCTTC.

The V and J genes are TRBV25-1 and TRBJ1-4; D is perhaps TRBD1 (5 bases). This CDR3 region has 15 residues. Looked up from germline, CDR1 is MGHDK and CDR2 is SYGVNS. V shed 1 base and J shed 7 bases, with 13 bases lying between them. The CDR3, as DNA: TGTGCCAGCAGTGAATTTCGGGGACTGGGTGAAAAACTGTTTTTT. This gives the protein CASSEFRGLGEKLFF.

This chain uses TRBV19 with TRBJ1-5; D is perhaps TRBD1 (5 bases). The germline V gene encodes CDR1 LNHDA and CDR2 SQIVND (reference sequence). This CDR3 region has 15 residues. Trimming removed 8 bases from V and 2 bases from J, with 16 bases in between. In nucleotides, the CDR3 is TGTGCCAGTTCTGGTGGGGGAGGGGGCAATCAGCCCCAGCATTTT. Protein: CASSGGGGGNQPQHF.

This chain uses TRBV5-1 with TRBJ2-3, with 7 positions matching TRBD2. With 0 bases clipped from V and 6 bases from J, the junction kept 10 bases outside the gene matches. The CDR3 contains 16 residues. Germline V lookup: CDR1 SGHRS, CDR2 YFSETQ. The DNA of the CDR3 is TGCGCCAGCAGCTTGGCGCGGGGGTCTATGGGGGATACGCAGTATTTT. It translates to CASSLARGSMGDTQYF.

This rearrangement joins TRBV18 to TRBJ2-1; 9 nucleotides align to TRBD2. The V gene's germline CDR1 is KGHSH and CDR2 LQKENI. The CDR3 loop spans 19 amino acids. J lost 8 bases, V lost 2 bases, and 19 bases had no gene match. The CDR3 DNA is TGTGCCAGCTCACCAAATCCCCCAAATGGGGCGGGAGGGCTACATGAGCAGTTCTTC. Its translation is CASSPNPPNGAGGLHEQFF.

This clone was seen a single time. The chain carries TRBV18 and TRBJ2-7, with a tentative D call TRBD1 (6 bases). The CDR3 is 15 amino acids. The V end was cut by 0 bases, the J end by 4 bases, with 13 bases between. Germline V gene lookup returns CDR1 KGHSH and CDR2 LQKENI. Here the CDR3 reads CASSPPAQGNYEQYF. The CDR3 DNA follows: TGTGCCAGCTCACCACCGGCCCAGGGGAATTACGAGCAGTACTTC.

The chain recombines TRBV5-1 with TRBJ1-1; TRBD1 matches 8 bases. Germline V gives CDR1 SGHRS, CDR2 YFSETQ. The V and J ends lost 4 bases and 4 bases, in that order; junction bases with no gene match: 6. This CDR3 has 14 residues. The DNA for the CDR3 is TGCGCCAGCAGCGAGTCAGGGGGCGGCACTGAAGCTTTCTTT. The encoded protein is CASSESGGGTEAFF. The whole variable domain, remainder taken from reference TRBV5-1 and TRBJ1-1, is KAGVTQTPRYLIKTRGQQVTLSCSPISGHRSVSWYQQTPGQGLQFLFEYFSETQRNKGNFPGRFSGRQFSNSRSEMNVSTLELGDSALYLCASSESGGGTEAFFGQGTRLTVV.

This rearrangement joins TRBV6-5 to TRBJ1-5, with D possibly TRBD1 on 5 matching bases. The V and J ends lost 8 bases and 4 bases respectively, with 15 bases between them. The CDR3 totals 14 residues. The germline CDR1 and CDR2 sequences are MNHEY and SVGAGI. The DNA of the CDR3 is TGTGCCAGCCGTACTGGGGGGAAAAATCAGCCCCAGCATTTT. This encodes CASRTGGKNQPQHF.

This chain uses TRBV30 with TRBJ2-1, with 7 bases identical to TRBD1. The trim removed 2 bases at V and 5 bases at J, leaving 9 bases unmatched. This CDR3 has 15 amino acids. Germline assignment: CDR1 GTSNPN and CDR2 SVGIG (reference sequence). The CDR3 DNA sequence: TGTGCCTGGAGTTTGACAGGGACGGTGAACAATGAGCAGTTCTTC. As protein: CAWSLTGTVNNEQFF.

This clone was recorded a few times. This rearrangement joins TRBV2 to TRBJ1-6; D gene uncertain. The V end was cut by 7 bases, the J end by 6 bases, with 10 bases between. The CDR3 is made up of 13 amino acids. CDR1 and CDR2 (germline): SNHLY, FYNNEI. The CDR3 here is CASIRTSNSPLHF. As DNA, the CDR3 is TGTGCCAGCATCCGAACTTCTAATTCACCCCTCCACTTT.

This rearrangement joins TRBV6-5 to TRBJ1-2, with D hard to call. The CDR3 has 13 residues. V was shortened by 5 bases and J by 5 bases, with 12 bases between the two germline ends. The germline CDR1 and CDR2 sequences are MNHEY and SVGAGI. As DNA, the CDR3 is TGTGCCAGCAGTCCCCTCGGGGAGTATGGCTACACCTTC. It codes for CASSPLGEYGYTF.

The J gene is TRBJ2-2, the V gene TRBV28; TRBD2 matches at 13 bases. V shed 5 bases and J 8 bases; nucleotides not matched to a gene: 14. From germline, CDR1 is MDHEN and CDR2 SYDVKM. This CDR3 has 18 residues. CDR3 in amino acids: CASSPRSGGTSGNGELFF. The DNA for the CDR3 is TGTGCCAGCAGTCCACGATCAGGGGGGACTAGCGGGAATGGGGAGCTGTTTTTT.

The DNA of the CDR3 is TGTGCCAGCAGCCCGCTACTTAACAGGGGGCCCTTCGTTGACACTGAAGCTTTCTTT. Translated: CASSPLLNRGPFVDTEAFF. This chain links TRBV28 with TRBJ1-1; 9 nucleotides agree with TRBD1. CDR3 length: 19 residues. V gave up 6 bases and J gave up 3 bases; unmatched junction bases: 20. Germline CDR1 is MDHEN and CDR2 is SYDVKM.

The chain has TRBV6-5 and TRBJ1-1; maybe TRBD1 (5 bases). The CDR3 runs to 14 residues. V shed 10 bases and J shed 2 bases, with 17 bases lying between them. Germline CDR1 is MNHEY and CDR2 is SVGAGI. The CDR3 loop is CATTRGGSNTEAFF. The DNA for the CDR3 is TGTGCCACCACCCGGGGGGGGTCAAACACTGAAGCTTTCTTT.

Only one count was recorded for this clone. V is TRBV25-1 and J is TRBJ2-6; D is undetermined. The V and J ends lost 11 bases and 0 bases respectively, with 8 bases between them. CDR1 MGHDK and CDR2 SYGVNS come from the germline V gene. The CDR3 sequence is 13 residues long. In nucleotides, the CDR3 is TGTGCCGGGTTAGCCTCTGGGGCCAACGTCCTGACTTTC. Translated: CAGLASGANVLTF.

The chain links TRBV6-4 to TRBJ2-1; 11 bases match TRBD2. The CDR3 consists of 15 residues. Germline V gene data show CDR1 as MRHNA and CDR2 as SNTAGT. V gave up 2 bases and J gave up 5 bases; unmatched junction bases: 2. The CDR3 DNA reads TGTGCCAGCAGTGACGCGACTAGCGGGAACAATGAGCAGTTCTTC. It yields the protein CASSDATSGNNEQFF.